This TCR beta chain was identified in a study of graft-versus-host responses after intestinal transplantation. Study-wide results and limits: Ileal or blood samples showed some GvH clones first, and such clones were also found in recipient marrow.

V lost 1 base, J lost 6 bases, and 9 bases lay in between. The CDR3 extends over 14 amino acids. The germline gives CDR1 LGHNA, CDR2 YNFKEQ. Assay: immunoSEQ multiplex PCR; the TCRdb copy retains only in-frame clones and omits some. The sample yields tens of thousands of clones, approximately 88% seen once. As for this clone: Its antigen is unidentified.

The material was unstimulated CD4+ T cells sorted from spleen or lymph node cells, obtained before intestinal transplant. The chain combines TRBV4-2 with TRBJ1-4; possibly TRBD1 for D (6 bases). This TCR derives from a human donor who received an intestinal transplant. The CDR3 DNA reads as TGTGCCAGCAGCCAAGGAGCAGGGGATGAAAAACTGTTTTTT. This codes for CASSQGAGDEKLFF.